The clone carrying this T cell receptor beta chain occurred a few times. Authors' analysis steps: Using reference gene primer amplification, nucleated cell counts were estimated. Measured with immunoSEQ multiplex PCR; TCRdb has only the in-frame clones, and not every one. Clonal size and the V and J genes are those of that table, whereas D and trimming came from the DNA. The sample yields tens of thousands of clones, about 80% seen once. The sample is drawn from a study of blood T cell repertoires in COVID-19. Sequenced sample: peripheral blood. This sequence originates from a human donor in a cohort sampled during active COVID-19.

The CDR3 loop reads CTVGQSYEQYF. CDR3 in DNA: TGCACGGTGGGGCAATCCTACGAGCAGTACTTC. The chain combines TRBV20-1 with TRBJ2-7, with D possibly TRBD1 on 5 matching bases. The CDR3 is made up of 11 amino acids. Germline V gene sequence: CDR1 DFQATT, CDR2 SNEGSKA (reference sequence).